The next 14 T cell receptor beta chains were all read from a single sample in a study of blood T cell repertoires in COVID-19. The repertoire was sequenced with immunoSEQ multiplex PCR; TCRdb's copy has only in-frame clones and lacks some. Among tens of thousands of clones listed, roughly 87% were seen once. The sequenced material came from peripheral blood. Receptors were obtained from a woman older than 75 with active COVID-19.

CDR3 in amino acids: CASSVGRPTGELFF. DNA of the CDR3: TGTGCCAGCAGCGTAGGGCGGCCAACCGGGGAGCTGTTTTTT. This rearrangement joins TRBV9 to TRBJ2-2, with D uncertain. Looked up from germline, CDR1 is SGDLS and CDR2 is YYNGEE. The CDR3 consists of 14 residues. V was clipped by 0 bases and J by 5 bases, with 8 bases between them.

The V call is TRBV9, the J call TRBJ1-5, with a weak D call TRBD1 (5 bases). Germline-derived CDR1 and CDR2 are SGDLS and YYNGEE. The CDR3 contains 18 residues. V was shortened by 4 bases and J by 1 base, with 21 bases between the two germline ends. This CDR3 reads CASSTLVTDLCSNQPQHF. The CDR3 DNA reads TGTGCCAGCAGCACCCTTGTGACAGATCTATGCAGCAATCAGCCCCAGCATTTT.

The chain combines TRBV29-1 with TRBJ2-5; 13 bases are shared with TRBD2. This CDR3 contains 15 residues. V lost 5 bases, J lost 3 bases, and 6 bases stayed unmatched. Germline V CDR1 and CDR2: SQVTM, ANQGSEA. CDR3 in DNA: TGCAGCGTTTCTGGACTAGCGGGGGTCAAAGAGACCCAGTACTTC. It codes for CSVSGLAGVKETQYF. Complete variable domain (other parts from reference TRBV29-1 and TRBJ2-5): SAVISQKPSRDICQRGTSLTIQCQVDSQVTMMFWYRQQPGQSLTLIATANQGSEATYESGFVIDKFPISRPNLTFSTLTVSNMSPEDSSIYLCSVSGLAGVKETQYFGPGTRLLVL.

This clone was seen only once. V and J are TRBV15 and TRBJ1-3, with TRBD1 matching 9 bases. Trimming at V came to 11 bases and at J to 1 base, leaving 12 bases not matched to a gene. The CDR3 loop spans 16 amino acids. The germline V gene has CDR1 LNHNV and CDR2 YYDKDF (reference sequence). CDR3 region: CAAQSPGQGSGNTIYF. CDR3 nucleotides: TGTGCCGCACAATCCCCCGGACAGGGGTCTGGAAACACCATATATTTT.

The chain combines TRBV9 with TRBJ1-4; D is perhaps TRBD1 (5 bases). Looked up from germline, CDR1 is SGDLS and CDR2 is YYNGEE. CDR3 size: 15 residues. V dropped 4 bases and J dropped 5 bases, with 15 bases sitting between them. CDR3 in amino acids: CASSPTGGGNEKLFF. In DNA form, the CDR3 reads TGTGCCAGCAGCCCCACGGGCGGGGGGAATGAAAAACTGTTTTTT.

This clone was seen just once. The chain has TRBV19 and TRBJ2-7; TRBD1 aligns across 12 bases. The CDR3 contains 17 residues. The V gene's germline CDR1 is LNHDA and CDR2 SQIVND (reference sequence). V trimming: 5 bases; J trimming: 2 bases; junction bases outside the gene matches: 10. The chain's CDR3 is CASSSGQGARGTYEQYF. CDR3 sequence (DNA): TGTGCCAGTAGTTCGGGACAGGGGGCGAGGGGGACCTACGAGCAGTACTTC. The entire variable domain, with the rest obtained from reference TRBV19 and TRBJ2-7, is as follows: DGGITQSPKYLFRKEGQNVTLSCEQNLNHDAMYWYRQDPGQGLRLIYYSQIVNDFQKGDIAEGYSVSREKKESFPLTVTSAQKNPTAFYLCASSSGQGARGTYEQYFGPGTRLTVT.

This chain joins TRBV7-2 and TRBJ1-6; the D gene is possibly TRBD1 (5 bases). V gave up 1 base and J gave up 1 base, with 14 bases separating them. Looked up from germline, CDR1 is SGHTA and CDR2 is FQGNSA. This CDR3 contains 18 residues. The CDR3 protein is CASSLEAGRRSYNSPLHF. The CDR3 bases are TGTGCCAGCAGCTTAGAGGCAGGGCGTAGATCCTATAATTCACCCCTCCACTTT.

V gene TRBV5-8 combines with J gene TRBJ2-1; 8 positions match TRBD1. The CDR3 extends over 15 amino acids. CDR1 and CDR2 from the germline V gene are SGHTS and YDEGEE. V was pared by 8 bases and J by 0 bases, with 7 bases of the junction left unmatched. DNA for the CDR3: TGTGCCAGTCTCAGGGACAGGAGCTCCTACAATGAGCAGTTCTTC. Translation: CASLRDRSSYNEQFF.

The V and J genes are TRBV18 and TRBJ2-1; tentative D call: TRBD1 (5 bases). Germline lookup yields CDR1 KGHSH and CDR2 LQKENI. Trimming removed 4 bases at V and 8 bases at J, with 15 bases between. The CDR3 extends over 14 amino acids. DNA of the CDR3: TGTGCCAGCTCACGGACCAGGGCAGTGGATGAGCAGTTCTTC. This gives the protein CASSRTRAVDEQFF.

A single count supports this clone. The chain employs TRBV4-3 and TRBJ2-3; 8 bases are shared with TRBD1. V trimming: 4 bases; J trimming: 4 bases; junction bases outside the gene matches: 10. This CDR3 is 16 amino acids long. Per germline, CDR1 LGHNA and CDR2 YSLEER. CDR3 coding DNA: TGCGCCAGCAGCCTCCGGACAGGGTCGGGGGCAGATACGCAGTATTTT. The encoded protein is CASSLRTGSGADTQYF.

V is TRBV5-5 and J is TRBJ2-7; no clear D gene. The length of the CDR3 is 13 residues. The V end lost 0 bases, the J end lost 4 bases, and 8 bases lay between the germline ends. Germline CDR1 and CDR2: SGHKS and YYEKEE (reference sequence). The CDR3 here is CASSLGLRYEQYF. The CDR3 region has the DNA TGTGCCAGCAGCTTGGGGCTGAGGTACGAGCAGTACTTC.

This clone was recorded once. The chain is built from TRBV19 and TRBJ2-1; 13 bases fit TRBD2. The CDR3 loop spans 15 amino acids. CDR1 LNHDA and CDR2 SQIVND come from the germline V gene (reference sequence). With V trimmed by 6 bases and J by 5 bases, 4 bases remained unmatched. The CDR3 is CASSHTSGGDNEQFF. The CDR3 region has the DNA TGTGCCAGTAGCCATACTAGCGGGGGGGACAATGAGCAGTTCTTC.

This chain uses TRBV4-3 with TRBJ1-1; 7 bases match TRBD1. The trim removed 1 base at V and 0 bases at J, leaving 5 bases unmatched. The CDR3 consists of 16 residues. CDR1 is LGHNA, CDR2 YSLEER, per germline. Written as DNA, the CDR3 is TGCGCCAGCAGCCAAGCGAGGGACAGATTGAACACTGAAGCTTTCTTT. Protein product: CASSQARDRLNTEAFF.

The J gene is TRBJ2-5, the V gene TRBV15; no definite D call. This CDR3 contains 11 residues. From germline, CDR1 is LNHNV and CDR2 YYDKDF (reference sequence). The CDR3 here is CATGYRETQYF. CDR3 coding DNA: TGTGCTACGGGTTATCGGGAGACCCAGTACTTC. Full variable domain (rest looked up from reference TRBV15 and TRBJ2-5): DAMVIQNPRYQVTQFGKPVTLSCSQTLNHNVMYWYQQKSSQAPKLLFHYYDKDFNNEADTPDNFQSRRPNTSFCFLDIRSPGLGDTAMYLCATGYRETQYFGPGTRLLVL.